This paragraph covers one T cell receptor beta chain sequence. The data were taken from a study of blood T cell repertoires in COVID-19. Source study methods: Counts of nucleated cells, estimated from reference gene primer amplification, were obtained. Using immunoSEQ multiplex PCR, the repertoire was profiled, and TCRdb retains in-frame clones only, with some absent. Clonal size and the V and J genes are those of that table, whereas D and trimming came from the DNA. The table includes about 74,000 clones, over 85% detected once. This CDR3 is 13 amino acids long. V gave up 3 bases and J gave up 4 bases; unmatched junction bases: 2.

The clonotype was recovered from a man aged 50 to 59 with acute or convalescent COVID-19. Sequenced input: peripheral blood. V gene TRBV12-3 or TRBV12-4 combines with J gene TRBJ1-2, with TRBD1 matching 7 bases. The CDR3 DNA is TGTGCCAGCAGTTTGAGACAGGGCTATGGCTACACCTTC. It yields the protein CASSLRQGYGYTF.